The TCR beta chain described here comes from a study of blood T cell repertoires in COVID-19. Study background: Samples came from the United States, Italy and Spain, spanning acute and convalescent COVID-19.

Exposed volunteers were people who met a COVID-19 case within 2 weeks before study entry. Germline CDR1 reads MNHNY; CDR2 reads SVGAGI (reference sequence). Germline trimming cut 7 bases from V and 0 bases from J; bases unmatched to any gene: 5. CDR3 length equals 15 residues. Original processing methods: Amplification of reference gene primers was used by the study to estimate nucleated cell counts. Clones were read by immunoSEQ multiplex PCR, and TCRdb kept only the in-frame ones, dropping some. V and J calls and clone size are copied from that table; D and trimming were computed from the DNA. The repertoire consists of 250,000 or so clones, with approximately 88% occurring once and the leading ten covering about 2.9%.

Sequencing was done on a sample of PBMCs or T cells enriched from blood (not recorded which). The chain is built from TRBV6-6 and TRBJ1-5; 8 bases map to TRBD1. The sequence was obtained from a woman aged 40-49 years who had been exposed to COVID-19. CDR3 residues: CASTTGGISNQPQHF. As DNA, the CDR3 is TGTGCCAGCACTACAGGGGGAATTAGCAATCAGCCCCAGCATTTT.